A selection of T cell receptor beta chains follows, all from one sample in a study of radiotherapy plus CTLA-4 blockade in lung cancer. Here immunoSEQ multiplex PCR was the method, and the copy in TCRdb shows in-frame clones only, minus some. This sample has tens of thousands of clones, with 87% found just once. Sequenced material: peripheral blood, taken from a patient treated with radiotherapy plus ipilimumab. These receptors came from a human donor with non-small cell lung cancer that progressed on radiotherapy plus ipilimumab. Each CDR3 is given with its conserved first and last residue. A D gene is named only where the DNA matches it firmly. Not all rows give a size; the values are once, few, many and, for expanded clones, a class.

TRBD1 TRBJ2-7 - TRBV2 CASSVVDRGARYEQYF TGTGCCAGCAGTGTCGTGGACAGGGGGGCTAGATACGAGCAGTACTTC
- TRBJ2-3 once TRBV4-1 CASSLTGARQYF TGCGCCAGCAGCCTTACGGGAGCGCGGCAGTATTTT
- TRBJ1-1 - TRBV30 CAWSGDYGNTEAFF TGTGCCTGGAGTGGGGACTATGGGAACACTGAAGCTTTCTTT
- TRBJ1-3 - TRBV5-1 CASSSEGGGSGNTIYF TGCGCCAGCAGCTCAGAGGGGGGCGGCTCTGGAAACACCATATATTTT
TRBD2 TRBJ2-7 - TRBV28 CASSGGGYELPHEQYF TGTGCCAGCAGTGGGGGGGGTTATGAACTGCCCCACGAGCAGTACTTC
TRBD1 TRBJ2-3 once TRBV27 CASSAGTGGWGTDTQYF TGTGCCAGCAGTGCCGGGACAGGGGGATGGGGCACAGATACGCAGTATTTT
TRBD2 TRBJ2-7 - TRBV5-1 CASSRGGLAGVDEQYF TGCGCCAGCAGCCGCGGGGGACTAGCGGGAGTTGACGAGCAGTACTTC
- TRBJ2-1 - TRBV5-4 CASSLRGAEDEQFF TGTGCCAGCAGCTTGCGGGGGGCGGAAGATGAGCAGTTCTTC
- TRBJ2-3 - TRBV4-2 CASSQLTASGTDTQYF TGTGCCAGCAGCCAATTGACGGCTAGTGGCACAGATACGCAGTATTTT
TRBD1 TRBJ1-1 - TRBV7-9 CASSETGGDTEAFF TGTGCCAGCAGCGAGACAGGGGGGGACACTGAAGCTTTCTTT
- TRBJ2-1 - TRBV4-1 CASSHPFAGSSYNEQFF TGCGCCAGCAGCCATCCTTTTGCGGGGAGCTCCTACAATGAGCAGTTCTTC
- TRBJ1-5 - TRBV30 CAWSERRGQPQHF TGTGCCTGGAGTGAGAGGAGGGGGCAGCCCCAGCATTTT
- TRBJ1-2 - TRBV28 CASSLRGSGINYGYTF TGTGCCAGCAGTTTACGGGGCTCAGGGATTAACTATGGCTACACCTTC
- TRBJ2-2 - TRBV7-3 CASSLSTGELFF TGTGCCAGCAGCCTAAGCACCGGGGAGCTGTTTTTT
- TRBJ2-7 - TRBV5-4 CASSNGPNYEQYF TGTGCCAGCAGCAACGGACCGAACTACGAGCAGTACTTC
- TRBJ2-5 - TRBV12-5 CASGPGDQYF TGTGCTAGTGGCCCCGGTGACCAGTACTTC
- TRBJ2-2 - TRBV5-1 CASSLGSLTQSTGELFF TGCGCCAGCAGCTTGGGCAGCCTGACCCAGAGCACCGGGGAGCTGTTTTTT
- TRBJ2-2 - TRBV18 CASSQYTGELFF TGTGCCAGCTCACAATACACCGGGGAGCTGTTTTTT
TRBD1 TRBJ1-4 few TRBV6-1 CAGRTGGNEKLFF TGTGCCGGGCGGACAGGGGGTAATGAAAAACTGTTTTTT
- TRBJ1-2 - TRBV4-1 CASSQVSSGGSGYTF TGCGCCAGCAGCCAAGTCTCTTCGGGGGGTAGTGGCTACACCTTC
- TRBJ2-2 once TRBV19 CASNRGPGELFF TGTGCCAGTAATAGGGGACCCGGGGAGCTGTTTTTT
- TRBJ2-2 once TRBV28 CASSLTTTDTGELFF TGTGCCAGCAGTTTAACCACGACAGACACCGGGGAGCTGTTTTTT
- TRBJ1-4 - TRBV27 CASRPLWATNEKLFF TGTGCCAGCAGACCTCTTTGGGCGACTAATGAAAAACTGTTTTTT
- TRBJ1-4 - TRBV27 CASSETTGEKLFF TGTGCCAGCAGTGAGACTACAGGTGAAAAACTGTTTTTT
TRBD1 TRBJ2-7 - TRBV19 CASSSREGQIVKQYF TGTGCCAGTAGTTCCCGAGAGGGACAGATCGTCAAGCAGTACTTC
TRBD2 TRBJ2-4 - TRBV5-1 CASSFVGGPGNIQYF TGCGCCAGCAGCTTCGTGGGAGGGCCAGGCAACATTCAGTACTTC
- TRBJ2-1 - TRBV6-1 CASSSPSPGHNEQFF TGTGCCAGCAGTTCACCCTCGCCGGGACACAATGAGCAGTTCTTC
TRBD1 TRBJ2-1 - TRBV18 CASSPPAGGDEQFF TGTGCCAGCTCACCACCGGCAGGGGGCGATGAGCAGTTCTTC
- TRBJ1-1 - TRBV19 CASSIQGSQNTEAFF TGTGCCAGTAGTATTCAGGGGTCACAGAACACTGAAGCTTTCTTT
- TRBJ1-5 - TRBV15 CATSRRRDSNQPQHF TGTGCCACCAGCAGACGCAGGGATAGCAATCAGCCCCAGCATTTT
- TRBJ1-1 - TRBV7-9 CASSLSPTVTGLNTEAFF TGTGCCAGCAGCTTATCTCCAACCGTGACCGGCTTAAACACTGAAGCTTTCTTT
- TRBJ2-2 - TRBV7-2 CASSLDRLTGELFF TGTGCCAGCAGCTTAGATAGGTTGACCGGGGAGCTGTTTTTT
- TRBJ2-1 - TRBV5-1 CASSSTTESYNEQFF TGCGCCAGCAGCTCAACGACAGAGTCCTACAATGAGCAGTTCTTC
- TRBJ2-7 - TRBV6-1 CASSTPARLSYEQYF TGTGCCAGCAGTACACCCGCCAGACTCTCCTACGAGCAGTACTTC
- TRBJ2-2 few TRBV18 CASSGGNTGELFF TGTGCCAGCTCGGGAGGGAACACCGGGGAGCTGTTTTTT
- TRBJ2-2 - TRBV2 CASSAQSYGTSKAGELFF TGTGCCAGCAGTGCTCAATCCTACGGGACTTCCAAGGCCGGGGAGCTGTTTTTT
TRBD1 TRBJ2-5 many TRBV7-3 CASSLTSDREETQYF TGTGCCAGCAGCTTAACCTCAGACAGGGAAGAGACCCAGTACTTC